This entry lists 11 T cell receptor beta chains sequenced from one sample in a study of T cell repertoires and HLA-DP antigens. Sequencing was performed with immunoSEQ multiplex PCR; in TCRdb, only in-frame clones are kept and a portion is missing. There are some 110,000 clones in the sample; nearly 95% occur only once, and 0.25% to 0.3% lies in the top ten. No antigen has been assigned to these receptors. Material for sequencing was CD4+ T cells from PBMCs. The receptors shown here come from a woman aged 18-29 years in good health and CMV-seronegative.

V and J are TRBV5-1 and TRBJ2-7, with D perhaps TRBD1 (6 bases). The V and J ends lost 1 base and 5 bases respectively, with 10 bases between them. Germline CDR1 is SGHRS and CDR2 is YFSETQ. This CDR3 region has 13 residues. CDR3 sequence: CASSLQGSHEQYF. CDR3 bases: TGCGCCAGCAGCTTGCAGGGGAGCCACGAGCAGTACTTC.

CDR3 region: CASSPGTGPYEQYV. As DNA, the CDR3 is TGTGCCAGCAGCCCCGGGACAGGGCCCTACGAGCAGTACGTC. The chain combines TRBV27 with TRBJ2-7, with TRBD1 matching 9 bases. V lost 6 bases to trimming and J lost 2 bases; unmatched junction nucleotides: 5. CDR3 length: 14 amino acids. Per germline, CDR1 MNHEY and CDR2 SMNVEV (reference sequence).

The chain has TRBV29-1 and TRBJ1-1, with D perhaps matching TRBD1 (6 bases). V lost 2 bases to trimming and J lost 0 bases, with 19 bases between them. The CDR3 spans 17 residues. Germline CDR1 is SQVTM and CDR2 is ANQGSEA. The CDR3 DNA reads TGCAGCGTTGAATTTCAGGGGAGAGTTTTTGTGAACACTGAAGCTTTCTTT. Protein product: CSVEFQGRVFVNTEAFF.

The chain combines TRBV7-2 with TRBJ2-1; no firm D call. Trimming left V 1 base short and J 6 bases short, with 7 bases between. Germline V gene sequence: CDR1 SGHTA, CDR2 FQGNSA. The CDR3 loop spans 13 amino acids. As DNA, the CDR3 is TGTGCCAGCAGCTTAGGTATCAGCAATGAGCAGTTCTTC. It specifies CASSLGISNEQFF.

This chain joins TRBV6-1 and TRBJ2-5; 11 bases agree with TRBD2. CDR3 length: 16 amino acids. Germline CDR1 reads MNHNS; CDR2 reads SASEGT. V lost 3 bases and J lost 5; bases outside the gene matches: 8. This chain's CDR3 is CASSDISGRARETQYF. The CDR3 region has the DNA TGTGCCAGCAGTGACATTAGCGGGAGGGCCCGGGAGACCCAGTACTTC.

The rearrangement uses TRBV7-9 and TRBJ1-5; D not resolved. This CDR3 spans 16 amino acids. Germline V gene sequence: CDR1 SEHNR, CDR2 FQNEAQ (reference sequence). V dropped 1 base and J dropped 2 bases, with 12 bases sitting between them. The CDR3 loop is CASSLGSQFGNQPQHF. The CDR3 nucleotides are TGTGCCAGCAGCTTAGGATCCCAGTTCGGCAATCAGCCCCAGCATTTT.

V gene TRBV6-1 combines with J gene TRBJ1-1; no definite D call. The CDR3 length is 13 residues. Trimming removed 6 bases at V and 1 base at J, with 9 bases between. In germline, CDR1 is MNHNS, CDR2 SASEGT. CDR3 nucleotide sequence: TGTGCCAGCAGCGCAACAGCGAACACTGAAGCTTTCTTT. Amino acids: CASSATANTEAFF.

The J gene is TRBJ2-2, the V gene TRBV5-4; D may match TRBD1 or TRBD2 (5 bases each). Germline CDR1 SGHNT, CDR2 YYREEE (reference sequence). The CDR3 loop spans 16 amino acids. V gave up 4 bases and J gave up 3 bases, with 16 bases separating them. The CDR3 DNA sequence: TGTGCCAGCAGCCCTTCCCGGGACCTACACACCGGGGAGCTGTTTTTT. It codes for CASSPSRDLHTGELFF.

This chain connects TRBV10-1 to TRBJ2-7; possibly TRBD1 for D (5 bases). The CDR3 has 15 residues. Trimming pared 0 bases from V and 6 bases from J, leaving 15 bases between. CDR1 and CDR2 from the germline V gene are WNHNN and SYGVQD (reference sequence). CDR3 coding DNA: TGCGCCAGCAGTGAGTCGTCAGGGAATTTAGGCGAGCAGTACTTC. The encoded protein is CASSESSGNLGEQYF.

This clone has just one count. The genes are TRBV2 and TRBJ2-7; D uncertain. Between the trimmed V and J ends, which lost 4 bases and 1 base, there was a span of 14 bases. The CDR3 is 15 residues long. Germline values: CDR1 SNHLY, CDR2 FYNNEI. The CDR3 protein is CASSGVSLISYEQYF. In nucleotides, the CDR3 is TGTGCCAGCAGTGGCGTCTCCCTTATATCCTACGAGCAGTACTTC.

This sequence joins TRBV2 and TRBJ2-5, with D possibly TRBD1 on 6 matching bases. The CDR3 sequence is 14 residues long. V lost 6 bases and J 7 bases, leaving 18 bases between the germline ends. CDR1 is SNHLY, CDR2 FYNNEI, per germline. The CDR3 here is CASSADRSEATQYF. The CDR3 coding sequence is TGTGCCAGCAGCGCCGACAGGTCGGAGGCGACCCAGTACTTC.